Detailed here is one T cell receptor (beta chain). The antigen this receptor binds is unknown. Per-base quality was not reported, and no clone a single base away is much larger than it. Library creation used the immunoSEQ multiplex PCR assay. TCRdb took this table from immuneACCESS and kept in-frame rearrangements with V and J called. Such tables lack part of the clones; where checked against another copy, unresolved V genes explain under half of the gap, and the rest is unexplained. Here the sample has 15,000 to 20,000 clones; roughly 90% occur a single time. Clones ranked in the top ten supply roughly 15% of the sample. The germline V gene encodes CDR1 GTSNPN and CDR2 SVGIG (reference sequence). The CDR3 runs 12 residues from the cysteine to the phenylalanine. The kept DNA is CDR3 alone, 36 bases in frame from the first base. V is clipped by 4 bases and J by 4 bases, and the sequence between their germline boundaries is 7 bases long.

The data derive from a study of chemoradiotherapy in HPV16-positive cancers (dated by TCRdb to 2021 to 2024). With regard to the full study: Candidate HPV-specific T-cell clones and common TCR motifs were defined through functional T-cell assays on cells from a couple of HPV16-positive patients. The study asked whether T-cell immunity against the HPV oncoproteins E6 and E7 changes during chemoradiotherapy and whether it affects survival. TCR repertoires from roughly 93 patients with HPV-related cancers were then used to track the candidate HPV-specific TCRs and motifs.

Repertoires were sampled repeatedly over the course of chemoradiotherapy, so clonal expansion could be followed in the tumor microenvironment. On the study overall, not on this receptor specifically: Improved recurrence-free survival in HPV16-positive patients was associated with expansion of HPV-responsive T cells during chemoradiotherapy. The functional definition of HPV-specific T cells came from only a couple of HPV16-positive patients, and the survival association was reported for HPV16-positive patients. Expansion of candidate HPV-specific clones and E7-related TCR motifs was observed in the tumor microenvironment during treatment, whereas no such expansion was observed for non-HPV-specific T cells.

The rearranged chain carries TRBV30 and TRBJ1-4; the D segment cannot be called with confidence. The sequencing here drew on blood, taken from a patient who underwent chemoradiotherapy. The receptor was isolated from a human donor with HPV-associated anogenital cancer. The CDR3: CAWTGGNEKLFF. The sequenced DNA: TGTGCCTGGACAGGTGGTAATGAAAAACTGTTTTTT.